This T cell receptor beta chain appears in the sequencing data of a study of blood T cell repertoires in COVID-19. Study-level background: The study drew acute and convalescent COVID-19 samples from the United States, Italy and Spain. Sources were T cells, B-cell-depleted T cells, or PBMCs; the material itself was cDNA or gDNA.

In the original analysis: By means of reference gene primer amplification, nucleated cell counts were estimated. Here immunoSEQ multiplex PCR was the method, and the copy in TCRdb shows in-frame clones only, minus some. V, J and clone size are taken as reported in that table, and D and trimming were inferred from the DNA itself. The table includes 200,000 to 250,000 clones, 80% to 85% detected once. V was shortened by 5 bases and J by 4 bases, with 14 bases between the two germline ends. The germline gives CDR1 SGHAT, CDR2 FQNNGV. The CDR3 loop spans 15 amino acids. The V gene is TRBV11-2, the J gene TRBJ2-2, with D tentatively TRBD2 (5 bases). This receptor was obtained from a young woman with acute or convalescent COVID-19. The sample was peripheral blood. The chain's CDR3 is CASSQLGVSTGELFF. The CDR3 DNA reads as TGTGCCAGCAGCCAGCTCGGGGTTAGCACCGGGGAGCTGTTTTTT.